This TCR beta chain was identified during a study of blood T cell repertoires in COVID-19. Assay: immunoSEQ multiplex PCR; the TCRdb copy retains only in-frame clones and omits some. The top ten hold 5% to 8% of the sample, which has about 130,000 clones, approximately 85% seen once. The CDR3 has 16 residues. Trimming removed 1 base from V and 7 bases from J; junction bases left unmatched: 8. CDR1 is MNHNS, CDR2 SASEGT, per germline. This chain links TRBV6-1 with TRBJ1-4; 8 bases match TRBD1. Sequenced sample: peripheral blood. This clonotype was obtained from an older man with active or convalescent COVID-19. CDR3 region: CASSEGLGQGAEKLFF. For the CDR3, the DNA is TGTGCCAGCAGTGAAGGGTTAGGGCAGGGGGCTGAAAAACTGTTTTTT.